The TCR beta chain described here comes from a study of blood T cell repertoires in COVID-19. Profiled with immunoSEQ multiplex PCR; TCRdb holds only in-frame clones, not every one. The table has about 160,000 clones, about 83% seen once. CDR1 is KGHDR and CDR2 is SFDVKD in the germline V gene. Trimming removed 4 bases from V and 4 bases from J; junction bases left unmatched: 10. This CDR3 spans 16 amino acids. The V gene is TRBV24-1, the J gene TRBJ1-1, with 8 bases that match TRBD1. Sequenced material: peripheral blood. The TCR originated in a woman in her 70s with COVID-19, enrolled during active disease. The CDR3 region is CATSDPGQGGGTEAFF. The CDR3 DNA reads TGTGCCACCAGTGACCCTGGACAGGGAGGGGGCACTGAAGCTTTCTTT.